This TCR beta chain was recorded in a study of T cells in Graves' hyperthyroidism and ophthalmopathy. With 11 bases clipped from V and 1 base from J, the junction kept 6 bases outside the gene matches. The CDR3 has 13 amino acids. Germline V gives CDR1 SNHLY, CDR2 FYNNEI. TCR beta CDR3 regions were amplified from RNA. Initially, a first-round RT-PCR of the TCR CDR3 employed the HTBI primer set. TCRdb used MiXCR to reprocess the multiplex PCR reads, holding one entry per CDR3 protein. This table holds approximately 600,000 distinct CDR3 sequences, under 15% found once. V and J are TRBV2 and TRBJ2-5, with TRBD1 identical over 8 bases. The clonotype comes from a middle-aged woman with Graves' ophthalmopathy. Sequenced sample: blood. In DNA, the CDR3 is TGTGCCTCTCAGGGGGCAGGCCAAGAGACCCAGTACTTC. This encodes CASQGAGQETQYF.